This T cell receptor beta chain is drawn from a study of OX40 agonist ivuxolimab in advanced cancers. V was pared by 8 bases and J by 1 base, with 3 bases of the junction left unmatched. The length of the CDR3 is 13 residues. Germline loops: CDR1 SEHNR, CDR2 FQNEAQ (reference sequence). The method was immunoSEQ multiplex PCR; TCRdb's version includes in-frame clones alone and lacks a portion of them. The sample yields 63,000 or so clones, 70% to 90% seen once. This material consisted of CD4+ or CD8+ T cells sorted from blood, taken in a trial of the OX40 agonist ivuxolimab. This sequence joins TRBV7-9 and TRBJ2-3, with 7 bases that match TRBD2. The sequence derives from an adult with an advanced solid tumor such as melanoma, head and neck, liver or kidney cancer. CDR3 sequence: CASGAGRTDTQYF. The CDR3 region has the DNA TGTGCCAGCGGAGCGGGACGCACAGATACGCAGTATTTT.